The clone carrying this TCR beta chain was observed many times. Its specificity is not known. CDR1 and CDR2 from the germline V gene are SQVTM and ANQGSEA. Trimming shortened V by 2 bases and J by 11 bases, and 15 bases separated the two germline ends. The CDR3 is 12 amino acids. This entry belongs to a study of molecular identifiers for immune sequencing clone quantification. Overall study results and limits: Jurkat TCR RNA that was spiked in from one cell was reportedly detectable among one million naive cells. Clones carrying above 20 RNA copies accounted for over 97% of effector molecules, under 1% in naive cells.

Naive CD8 T cells were picked out by sorting for CD8+CD4-CCR7+CD45RA+. Making the bulk TCR libraries relied on previously described methods and listed TCR primers. In TCRdb, the PCR reads were re-called with MiXCR into one record per CDR3 protein. The sample lists over 600,000 distinct CDR3 sequences; 20% were seen once. Material for sequencing was naive CD8+ T cells from blood, with Jurkat cell RNA spiked in. Documented subset: FACS-sorted CD8+CD4-CCR7+CD45RA+ naive T cells. The TCR was taken from a human donor in good health. Some libraries in this study had Jurkat cell RNA spiked in. This chain uses TRBV29-1 with TRBJ1-1; TRBD1 is a possible D gene (6 bases). The CDR3 nucleotides read TGCAGCGTTGAAACGCAGGGGTTGGCGGCTTTCTTT. It yields the protein CSVETQGLAAFF.